Presented here are 7 T cell receptor beta chains from one specimen sequenced in a study of blood T cell repertoires in COVID-19 (dated by TCRdb to the early 2020s). The protocol used for the library was the immunoSEQ multiplex PCR assay. Imported from immuneACCESS, the table was reduced by TCRdb to in-frame sequences with V and J called. These copies leave out some clones; in studies compared against another copy, an unresolved V gene accounts for under half, and the cause of the remainder is not known. For this sample there are around 20,000 clones; approximately 90% appear just once. In total, the top ten clones hold roughly 8.3% of the sample. The source material was peripheral blood. The receptors come from a human donor in a cohort sampled during active COVID-19. The donor label of this sample is uncertain.

J is TRBJ2-5 and V is TRBV5-4, with D perhaps matching TRBD2 (5 bases). Germline-derived CDR1 and CDR2 are SGHNT and YYREEE (reference sequence). CDR3 size: 14 residues. V was shortened by 0 bases and J by 2 bases, with 8 bases between the two germline ends. CDR3 region: CASSLGLWQETQYF. CDR3 DNA: TGTGCCAGCAGCTTGGGACTATGGCAAGAGACCCAGTACTTC.

The chain combines TRBV5-1 with TRBJ2-5; the D gene is possibly TRBD1 (6 bases). V was cut by 4 bases and J by 5 bases, with 21 bases left in between. The CDR3 extends over 16 amino acids. The germline V gene has CDR1 SGHRS and CDR2 YFSETQ. CDR3 amino acids: CASSKSSGGGPETQYF. For the CDR3, the DNA is TGCGCCAGCAGCAAGAGCTCTGGGGGCGGTCCGGAGACCCAGTACTTC.

This chain uses TRBV5-5 with TRBJ1-1; D unclear. This CDR3 region has 16 residues. V lost 1 base and J lost 10, with 23 bases in between. Germline-derived CDR1 and CDR2 are SGHKS and YYEKEE (reference sequence). The CDR3 DNA reads TGTGCCAGCAGCTTGATCCCCGGGCCCCCCGCTGAGGGAGCTTTCTTT. Its translation is CASSLIPGPPAEGAFF.

V usage is TRBV2 and J usage is TRBJ2-5; the D is unclear. Germline V CDR1 and CDR2: SNHLY, FYNNEI. The CDR3 sequence is 12 residues long. Trimming shortened V by 6 bases and J by 0 bases, and 5 bases separated the two germline ends. In DNA, the CDR3 is TGTGCCAGCAGCCGGTACCAAGAGACCCAGTACTTC. This sequence encodes CASSRYQETQYF.

The chain uses TRBV27 and TRBJ1-5; no clear D gene. CDR1 and CDR2 from the germline V gene are MNHEY and SMNVEV (reference sequence). This CDR3 comprises 14 residues. Trimming removed 3 bases at V and 0 bases at J, with 6 bases between. This CDR3 is CASSFQDSNQPQHF. CDR3 sequence (DNA): TGTGCCAGCAGTTTCCAGGATAGCAATCAGCCCCAGCATTTT.

The genes are TRBV2 and TRBJ2-7; D not resolved. The CDR3 runs 16 residues. The V end lost 5 bases, the J end lost 2 bases, and 19 bases lay between the germline ends. In germline, CDR1 is SNHLY, CDR2 FYNNEI. The chain's CDR3 is CASSRIPGSSTYEQYF. The CDR3 coding sequence is TGTGCCAGCAGTAGAATCCCCGGGTCTTCGACCTACGAGCAGTACTTC.

This chain joins TRBV6-6 and TRBJ2-1; D is perhaps TRBD1 (7 bases). Germline CDR1 MNHNY, CDR2 SVGAGI (reference sequence). V gave up 2 bases and J gave up 3 bases, with 11 bases separating them. There are 15 residues in the CDR3. In DNA form, the CDR3 reads TGTGCCAGCAGTTACCGCGGGACAGACTACAATGAGCAGTTCTTC. This gives the protein CASSYRGTDYNEQFF.